This TCR beta chain was identified during a study of T-cell reconstitution after alpha-beta-depleted transplantation in children. The germline CDR1 and CDR2 sequences are SQVTM and ANQGSEA. The CDR3 loop spans 11 amino acids. Trimming stripped 1 base from V and 4 bases from J, with 3 bases between. Preparation of the TCRbeta library was carried out with unique molecular identifiers. MiXCR, applied by TCRdb to the PCR reads, yields one record per CDR3 protein. The sample consists of 500,000 to 600,000 distinct CDR3 sequences, around 17% of them appearing once. This rearrangement joins TRBV29-1 to TRBJ2-3; D ambiguous. This material consisted of PBMCs from the stem cell graft donor, taken from the stem cell graft. This clonotype was sampled from a human donor who donated a stem cell graft to a child with acute lymphoblastic leukemia. CDR3 in amino acids: CSVEAPDTQYF. The CDR3 bases are TGCAGCGTTGAAGCCCCAGATACGCAGTATTTT.